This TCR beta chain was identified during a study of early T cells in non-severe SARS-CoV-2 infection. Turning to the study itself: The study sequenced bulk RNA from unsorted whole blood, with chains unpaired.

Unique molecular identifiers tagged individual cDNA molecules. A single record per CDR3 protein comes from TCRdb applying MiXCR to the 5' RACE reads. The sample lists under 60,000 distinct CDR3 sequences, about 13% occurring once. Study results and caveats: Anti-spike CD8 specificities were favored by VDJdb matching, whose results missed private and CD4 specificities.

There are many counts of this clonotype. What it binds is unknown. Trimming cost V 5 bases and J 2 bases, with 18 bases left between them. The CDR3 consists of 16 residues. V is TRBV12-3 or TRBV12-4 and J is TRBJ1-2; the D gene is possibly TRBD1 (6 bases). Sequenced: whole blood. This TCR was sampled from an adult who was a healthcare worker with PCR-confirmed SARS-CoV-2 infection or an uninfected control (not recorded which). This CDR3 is CASSRRDTRSNYGYTF. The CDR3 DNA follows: TGTGCCAGCAGTCGCAGGGACACTCGTTCAAACTATGGCTACACCTTC.